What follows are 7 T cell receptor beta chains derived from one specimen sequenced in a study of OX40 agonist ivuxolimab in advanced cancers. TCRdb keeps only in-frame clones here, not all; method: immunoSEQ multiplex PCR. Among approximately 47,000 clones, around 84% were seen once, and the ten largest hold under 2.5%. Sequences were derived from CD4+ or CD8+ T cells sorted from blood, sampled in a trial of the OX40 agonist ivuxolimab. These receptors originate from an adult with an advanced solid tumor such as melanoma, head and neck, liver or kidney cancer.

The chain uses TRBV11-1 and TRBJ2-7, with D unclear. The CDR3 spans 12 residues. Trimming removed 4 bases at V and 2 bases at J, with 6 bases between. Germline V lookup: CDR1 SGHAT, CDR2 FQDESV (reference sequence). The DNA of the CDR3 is TGTGCCAGCAGCTCCGGACCCTACGAGCAGTACTTC. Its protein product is CASSSGPYEQYF.

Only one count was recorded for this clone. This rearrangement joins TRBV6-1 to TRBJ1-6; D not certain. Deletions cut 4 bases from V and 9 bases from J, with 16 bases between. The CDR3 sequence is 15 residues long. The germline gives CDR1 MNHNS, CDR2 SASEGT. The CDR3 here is CASSVNPGYGSPLHF. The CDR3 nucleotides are TGTGCCAGCAGTGTCAACCCCGGGTACGGTTCACCCCTCCACTTT.

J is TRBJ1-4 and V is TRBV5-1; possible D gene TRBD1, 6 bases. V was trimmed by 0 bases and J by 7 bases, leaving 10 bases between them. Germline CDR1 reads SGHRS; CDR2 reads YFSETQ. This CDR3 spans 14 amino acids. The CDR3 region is CASSLGGLVEKLFF. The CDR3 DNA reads TGCGCCAGCAGCTTGGGGGGGCTTGTTGAAAAACTGTTTTTT. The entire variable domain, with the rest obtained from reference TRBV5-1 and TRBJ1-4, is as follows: KAGVTQTPRYLIKTRGQQVTLSCSPISGHRSVSWYQQTPGQGLQFLFEYFSETQRNKGNFPGRFSGRQFSNSRSEMNVSTLELGDSALYLCASSLGGLVEKLFFGSGTQLSVL.

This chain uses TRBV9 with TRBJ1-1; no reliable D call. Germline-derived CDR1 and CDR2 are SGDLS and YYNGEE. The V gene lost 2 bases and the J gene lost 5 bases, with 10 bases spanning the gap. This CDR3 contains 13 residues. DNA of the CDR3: TGTGCCAGCAGCGTCGCGCTAGGTACTGAAGCTTTCTTT. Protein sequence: CASSVALGTEAFF.

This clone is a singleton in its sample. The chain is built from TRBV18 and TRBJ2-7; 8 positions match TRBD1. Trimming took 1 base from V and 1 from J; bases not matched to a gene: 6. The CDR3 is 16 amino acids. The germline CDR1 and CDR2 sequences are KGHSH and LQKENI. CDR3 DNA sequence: TGTGCCAGCTCACCACGGGTTCGGACAGGGTCCTACGAGCAGTACTTC. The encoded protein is CASSPRVRTGSYEQYF.

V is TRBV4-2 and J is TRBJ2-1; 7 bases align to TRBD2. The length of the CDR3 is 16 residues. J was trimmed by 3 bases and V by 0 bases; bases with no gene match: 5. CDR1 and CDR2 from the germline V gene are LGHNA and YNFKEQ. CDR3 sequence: CASSQDPAGLYNEQFF. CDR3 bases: TGTGCCAGCAGCCAAGACCCAGCGGGACTCTACAATGAGCAGTTCTTC.

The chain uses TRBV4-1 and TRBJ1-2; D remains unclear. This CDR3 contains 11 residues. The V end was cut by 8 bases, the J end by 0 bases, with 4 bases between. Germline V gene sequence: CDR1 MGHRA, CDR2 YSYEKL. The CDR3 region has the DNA TGCGCCAGCCGGGCTAACTATGGCTACACCTTC. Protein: CASRANYGYTF.